One sample yielded the 17 T cell receptor beta chains listed below, sequenced in a study of blood T cell repertoires in COVID-19. Generated by immunoSEQ multiplex PCR, the TCRdb table keeps only in-frame clones and is missing some. The sample consists of approximately 67,000 clones, 75% to 95% of them appearing once. The sample was peripheral blood. The source is a woman aged 55-70 years with active COVID-19.

This clone was seen only once. V is TRBV7-9 and J is TRBJ2-5; 7 nucleotides match TRBD1. The CDR3 contains 14 residues. Per germline, CDR1 SEHNR and CDR2 FQNEAQ (reference sequence). Trimming at V came to 4 bases and at J to 4 bases, leaving 6 bases not matched to a gene. The chain's CDR3 is CASSSGQPLETQYF. The DNA of the CDR3 is TGTGCCAGCAGCTCGGGACAGCCGTTAGAGACCCAGTACTTC.

The chain is built from TRBV18 and TRBJ2-1; possibly TRBD1 for D (5 bases). The CDR3 runs to 12 residues. The ends were cut back, 3 bases at V and 7 bases at J, with 7 bases in the middle. CDR1 and CDR2 from the germline V gene are KGHSH and LQKENI. This CDR3 is CASSPRQNEQFF. As DNA, the CDR3 is TGTGCCAGCTCACCGCGACAGAATGAGCAGTTCTTC.

The J gene is TRBJ1-1, the V gene TRBV5-8; TRBD1 matches at 7 bases. The CDR3 extends over 16 amino acids. V trimming: 0 bases; J trimming: 5 bases; junction bases outside the gene matches: 10. Germline CDR1 is SGHTS and CDR2 is YDEGEE. This chain's CDR3 is CASSLVGGTGETEAFF. The CDR3 coding sequence is TGTGCCAGCAGCTTGGTGGGCGGAACAGGGGAAACTGAAGCTTTCTTT.

The chain uses TRBV2 and TRBJ2-1, with TRBD2 identical over 9 bases. CDR3 size: 15 residues. With 2 bases clipped from V and 2 bases from J, the junction kept 1 base outside the gene matches. Germline-derived CDR1 and CDR2 are SNHLY and FYNNEI. CDR3 amino acids: CASSERLAAYNEQFF. For the CDR3, the DNA is TGTGCCAGCAGTGAAAGACTAGCGGCCTACAATGAGCAGTTCTTC.

The rearrangement links TRBV10-2 to TRBJ2-7; a possible D gene is TRBD1 (6 bases). Germline assignment: CDR1 WSHSY and CDR2 SAAADI. The CDR3 loop spans 12 amino acids. The V and J ends lost 6 bases and 2 bases respectively, with 8 bases between them. The CDR3 protein is CASSRGTYEQYF. In nucleotides, the CDR3 is TGCGCCAGCAGCAGGGGAACCTACGAGCAGTACTTC.

The V call is TRBV5-8, the J call TRBJ2-3, with TRBD1 as a possible D gene (6 bases). The CDR3 sequence is 17 residues long. The germline gives CDR1 SGHTS, CDR2 YDEGEE. V shed 3 bases and J shed 2 bases, with 19 bases lying between them. The CDR3 loop reads CASSSHQGTLLTDTQYF. In DNA, the CDR3 is TGTGCCAGCAGCTCCCACCAGGGGACACTTCTCACAGATACGCAGTATTTT.

This clone appeared once. V gene TRBV19 combines with J gene TRBJ1-4, with 9 bases identical to TRBD1. The CDR3 sequence is 15 residues long. Per germline, CDR1 LNHDA and CDR2 SQIVND (reference sequence). The V gene end was trimmed by 4 bases and the J gene end by 8 bases; junction bases not matched to a gene: 8. The chain's CDR3 is CASSKGGTGNEKLFF. The CDR3 DNA reads TGTGCCAGTAGTAAAGGGGGGACAGGGAACGAAAAACTGTTTTTT.

The CDR3 nucleotides are TGTGCCAGTAGTATAGGACTTCCCCAGATTCCCGGATCGTACGAGCAGTACTTC. It translates to CASSIGLPQIPGSYEQYF. This sequence joins TRBV19 and TRBJ2-7; D gene uncertain. The CDR3 totals 18 residues. V dropped 1 base and J dropped 4 bases, with 23 bases sitting between them. The germline gives CDR1 LNHDA, CDR2 SQIVND (reference sequence). The full variable domain, with the rest looked up from reference TRBV19 and TRBJ2-7, is DGGITQSPKYLFRKEGQNVTLSCEQNLNHDAMYWYRQDPGQGLRLIYYSQIVNDFQKGDIAEGYSVSREKKESFPLTVTSAQKNPTAFYLCASSIGLPQIPGSYEQYFGPGTRLTVT.

V usage is TRBV6-5 and J usage is TRBJ2-6; D may be TRBD1 (6 bases). Germline CDR1 is MNHEY and CDR2 is SVGAGI. Trimming left V 5 bases short and J 2 bases short, with 10 bases between. This CDR3 is built from 15 residues. In nucleotides, the CDR3 is TGTGCCAGCAGTCGAGGGGGTACTGGGGCCAACGTCCTGACTTTC. Residues: CASSRGGTGANVLTF.

The V gene is TRBV2, the J gene TRBJ2-1, with D perhaps TRBD2 (5 bases). Germline loops: CDR1 SNHLY, CDR2 FYNNEI. The CDR3 is 15 amino acids. V dropped 3 bases and J dropped 1 base, with 10 bases sitting between them. The CDR3 sequence: CASSEYEGSYNEQFF. The CDR3, as DNA: TGTGCCAGCAGTGAGTATGAGGGTTCCTACAATGAGCAGTTCTTC.

The chain carries TRBV7-2 and TRBJ1-5, with 7 bases matching TRBD1. The ends lost 8 bases at V and 5 bases at J; junction bases unmatched: 12. CDR1 SGHTA and CDR2 FQGNSA come from the germline V gene. The CDR3 sequence is 15 residues long. The CDR3 DNA reads TGTGCCAGCGGCATACAACAGGGGTATGATCAGCCCCAGCATTTT. Protein product: CASGIQQGYDQPQHF.

The J gene is TRBJ2-7, the V gene TRBV3-1 (or the pseudogene TRBV3-2), with TRBD2 as a possible D gene (6 bases). CDR1 and CDR2 (germline): LGHDT, YNNKEL (reference sequence). Deletions cut 4 bases from V and 2 bases from J, with 21 bases between. The CDR3 runs 17 residues. The CDR3 spells CASSRNSLGGWAYEQYF. DNA for the CDR3: TGTGCCAGCAGCCGAAATTCCTTGGGGGGTTGGGCCTACGAGCAGTACTTC.

Written as DNA, the CDR3 is TGTGCCTGGAGTTCCGTGGGAAACACCATATATTTT. Its translation: CAWSSVGNTIYF. The chain couples TRBV30 to TRBJ1-3; D gene uncertain. CDR1 and CDR2 (germline): GTSNPN, SVGIG (reference sequence). The CDR3 covers 12 residues. The ends were cut back, 2 bases at V and 4 bases at J, with 6 bases in the middle.

The chain combines TRBV19 with TRBJ2-4, with TRBD2 matching 7 bases. The CDR3 has 15 amino acids. V gave up 3 bases and J gave up 2 bases; unmatched junction bases: 4. CDR1 is LNHDA and CDR2 is SQIVND in the germline V gene (reference sequence). This chain's CDR3 is CASSMLTSPKNIQYF. CDR3 coding DNA: TGTGCCAGTAGTATGTTGACTAGCCCCAAAAACATTCAGTACTTC.

The chain uses TRBV5-1 and TRBJ1-6, with D unclear. This CDR3 is 15 amino acids long. V was cut by 4 bases and J by 7 bases, with 15 bases left in between. Germline values: CDR1 SGHRS, CDR2 YFSETQ. CDR3 DNA: TGCGCCAGCAGCCCAGCGATCGGAGAAAATTCACCCCTCCACTTT. Translated: CASSPAIGENSPLHF.

The chain combines TRBV2 with TRBJ2-1; D ambiguous. This CDR3 contains 15 residues. Germline CDR1 and CDR2: SNHLY and FYNNEI. The V end was cut by 4 bases, the J end by 2 bases, with 12 bases between. The DNA of the CDR3 is TGTGCCAGCAGTGTAAGAGCGAATCCCTACAATGAGCAGTTCTTC. Translating it yields CASSVRANPYNEQFF. Combining the CDR3 with reference TRBV2 and TRBJ2-1 gives the whole variable domain EPEVTQTPSHQVTQMGQEVILRCVPISNHLYFYWYRQILGQKVEFLVSFYNNEISEKSEIFDDQFSVERPDGSNFTLKIRSTKLEDSAMYFCASSVRANPYNEQFFGPGTRLTVL.

This chain joins TRBV5-6 and TRBJ2-1; D is undetermined. Germline assignment: CDR1 SGHDT and CDR2 YYEEEE. V was shortened by 0 bases and J by 8 bases, with 9 bases between the two germline ends. This CDR3 is built from 13 residues. CDR3 coding DNA: TGTGCCAGCAGCTTGGGGTCAAGCCATGAGCAGTTCTTC. This codes for CASSLGSSHEQFF.